Below, one TCR beta chain is given with its context. Its matching antigen is unknown. The sample originates from a study of cytomegalovirus exposure and HLA in healthy donors. Study-level results: The likely origin of a cluster of highly shared sequence variants was a sequencing artifact. Researchers reportedly found TCR beta sequences accurately predicted most subjects' HLA-A and HLA-B alleles.

Vbeta (60) and Jbeta (13) primers were used in the PCR. This table comes from immunoSEQ multiplex PCR, and its TCRdb copy is limited to in-frame clones, with some not included. Of approximately 170,000 clones listed, 65% to 85% are singletons. Germline lookup yields CDR1 SGHKS and CDR2 YYEKEE (reference sequence). Trimming removed 2 bases from V and 9 bases from J, with 15 bases in between. The CDR3 runs 14 residues. The TCR was taken from a middle-aged man in good health and CMV-seropositive. Sequenced material: PBMCs. The V call is TRBV5-5, the J call TRBJ2-1, with D possibly being TRBD2 (5 bases). CDR3 sequence reads: CASSLRLVAGEQFF. CDR3 in DNA: TGTGCCAGCAGCTTACGGCTAGTTGCGGGTGAGCAGTTCTTC.